These 5 T cell receptor beta chains share one sample of origin, sequenced in a study of blood T cell repertoires in COVID-19. Sequencing was performed with immunoSEQ multiplex PCR; in TCRdb, only in-frame clones are kept and a portion is missing. The profile shows 200,000 to 250,000 clones, roughly 90% of them singletons. Source material: PBMCs or T cells enriched from blood (not recorded which). These receptors came from a woman aged 25-40 years with acute COVID-19.

The CDR3 region is CASSLVASGGAETQYF. The CDR3 DNA is TGTGCCAGCAGCTTAGTGGCTAGCGGGGGGGCGGAGACCCAGTACTTC. V gene TRBV7-2 combines with J gene TRBJ2-5, with 12 bases fitting TRBD2. The germline CDR1 and CDR2 sequences are SGHTA and FQGNSA. The junction had 5 bases not matched to a gene; V was cut back by 1 base and J by 5 bases. The CDR3 totals 16 residues.

This clone was seen once. This sequence joins TRBV11-1 and TRBJ2-4; 9 nucleotides line up with TRBD1. Germline CDR1 is SGHAT and CDR2 is FQDESV (reference sequence). This CDR3 region has 15 residues. V gave up 2 bases and J gave up 6 bases; unmatched junction bases: 5. CDR3 DNA sequence: TGTGCCAGCAGCTTACACGCGGGACAGGGAAACATTCAGTACTTC. It translates to CASSLHAGQGNIQYF.

This clone was observed once. The chain joins TRBV5-1 to TRBJ1-4; D is undetermined. The germline gives CDR1 SGHRS, CDR2 YFSETQ. The V gene lost 0 bases and the J gene lost 0 bases, with 24 bases spanning the gap. The CDR3 runs 21 residues. CDR3 residues: CASSLGHGGMYPVATNEKLFF. CDR3 coding DNA: TGCGCCAGCAGCTTGGGACACGGAGGGATGTACCCAGTTGCAACTAATGAAAAACTGTTTTTT.

A single count supports this clone. The chain employs TRBV28 and TRBJ1-6; 7 bases are shared with TRBD1. The CDR3 is 14 residues long. Germline values: CDR1 MDHEN, CDR2 SYDVKM. The J segment lost 7 bases and the V segment lost 4 bases, leaving 4 bases of the junction unmatched. DNA of the CDR3: TGTGCCAGCAGTTCTACAGGGGTGAATTCACCCCTCCACTTT. Its protein is CASSSTGVNSPLHF.

A note on this clone: This specimen includes other DNA sequences encoding the same CDR3. This chain joins TRBV5-1 and TRBJ2-1; TRBD2 aligns across 9 bases. The CDR3 spans 15 residues. The germline V gene has CDR1 SGHRS and CDR2 YFSETQ. The junction had 3 bases not matched to a gene; V was cut back by 4 bases and J by 1 base. CDR3 in DNA: TGCGCCAGCAGCCCTACTAGCGGGTCCTACAATGAGCAGTTCTTC. Its protein product is CASSPTSGSYNEQFF.